This T cell receptor (beta chain) came from a study of cytomegalovirus exposure and HLA in healthy donors. Study outcomes and limitations: In all likelihood, a cluster of highly shared sequence variants was a sequencing artifact. The listing of 150 or so TCR beta chains classed them as cytomegalovirus-associated. A later analysis showed HLA-associated TCR beta chains outstripping equally common others in clonal expansion.

PCR used 60 Vbeta primers and 13 Jbeta primers. In the original analysis: A later analysis tallied 87 million or so unique TCR beta chains, 10 million to 12 million of them shared. Produced via immunoSEQ multiplex PCR; TCRdb's table is partial and in-frame only. The DNA gave D and trimming, while V, J and clone size come from that table. The sample consists of 150,000 to 200,000 clones, about four fifths of them appearing once. The germline V gene has CDR1 SGHDT and CDR2 YYEEEE. V gave up 5 bases and J gave up 4 bases; unmatched junction bases: 8. CDR3 length equals 15 residues. About this clone: The antigen remains undetermined.

The clonotype originates from a girl under 18 in good health and CMV-seropositive. The sequenced sample was PBMCs. This chain connects TRBV5-6 to TRBJ2-7; 11 nucleotides align to TRBD2. This chain's CDR3 is CASRRTSGGLYEQYF. The DNA of the CDR3 is TGTGCCAGCAGACGTACTAGCGGGGGCCTATACGAGCAGTACTTC. Together with reference TRBV5-6 and TRBJ2-7, the CDR3 gives the full variable domain: DAGVTQSPTHLIKTRGQQVTLRCSPKSGHDTVSWYQQALGQGPQFIFQYYEEEERQRGNFPDRFSGHQFPNYSSELNVNALLLGDSALYLCASRRTSGGLYEQYFGPGTRLTVT.